The 22 T cell receptor beta chains below come from one sample, sequenced in a study of cytomegalovirus exposure and HLA in healthy donors. The PCR was carried out with 60 Vbeta primers and 13 Jbeta primers. Profiled with immunoSEQ multiplex PCR; TCRdb holds only in-frame clones, not every one. This sample has about 140,000 clones, with about two thirds found just once. Specimen: PBMCs. These receptors came from a man in his fifties or sixties in good health and CMV-seropositive.

The genes are TRBV5-1 and TRBJ1-3; no firm D call. The CDR3 extends over 15 amino acids. Per germline, CDR1 SGHRS and CDR2 YFSETQ. The V gene lost 4 bases and the J gene lost 7 bases, with 18 bases spanning the gap. Here the CDR3 reads CASSLSGVFDNTIYF. As DNA, the CDR3 is TGCGCCAGCAGCCTTTCGGGAGTTTTCGACAACACCATATATTTT.

The chain recombines TRBV6-1 with TRBJ2-7; a possible D gene is TRBD1 (5 bases). CDR3 length: 14 residues. V gave up 2 bases and J gave up 0 bases, with 8 bases separating them. CDR1 is MNHNS and CDR2 is SASEGT in the germline V gene. CDR3 bases: TGTGCCAGCAGTGAATTACAGGTCTCCTACGAGCAGTACTTC. It yields the protein CASSELQVSYEQYF.

The DNA for the CDR3 is TGTGCCAGCAGCAGCGGGACACCCCTATCTCGAGGCTACACCTTC. This codes for CASSSGTPLSRGYTF. The chain couples TRBV2 to TRBJ1-2; TRBD1 might be the D (6 bases). Trimming took 6 bases from V and 8 from J, leaving 22 bases between them. The germline V gene has CDR1 SNHLY and CDR2 FYNNEI. This CDR3 is 15 amino acids long. The entire variable domain, with the rest obtained from reference TRBV2 and TRBJ1-2, is as follows: EPEVTQTPSHQVTQMGQEVILRCVPISNHLYFYWYRQILGQKVEFLVSFYNNEISEKSEIFDDQFSVERPDGSNFTLKIRSTKLEDSAMYFCASSSGTPLSRGYTFGSGTRLTVV.

The CDR3, as DNA: TGTGCCAGCAGCTTGGGGAGCCGGAAAGAGACCCAGTACTTC. This codes for CASSLGSRKETQYF. The chain carries TRBV13 and TRBJ2-5; tentatively, D is TRBD2 (5 bases). Germline V gene lookup returns CDR1 PRHDT and CDR2 FYEKMQ (reference sequence). CDR3 length: 14 amino acids. The V end was cut by 3 bases, the J end by 3 bases, with 11 bases between.

This rearrangement joins TRBV7-2 to TRBJ2-7, with a tentative D call TRBD2 (5 bases). CDR1 is SGHTA and CDR2 is FQGNSA in the germline V gene. The germline V and J ends were trimmed by 5 bases and 4 bases, with 18 bases remaining between them. The CDR3 totals 15 residues. The CDR3, as DNA: TGTGCCAGCAGCCCCGGACCTCCTAGGGAGTACGAGCAGTACTTC. It yields the protein CASSPGPPREYEQYF.

The chain uses TRBV18 and TRBJ2-1; 7 bases line up with TRBD2. Trimming cost V 4 bases and J 5 bases; bases outside gene matches: 2. This CDR3 region has 13 residues. Looked up from germline, CDR1 is KGHSH and CDR2 is LQKENI. CDR3 sequence: CASSLLADNEQFF. CDR3 DNA: TGTGCCAGCTCACTTCTAGCGGACAATGAGCAGTTCTTC.

This chain links TRBV4-2 with TRBJ1-1; D possibly corresponds to TRBD1 (5 bases). V was pared by 2 bases and J by 4 bases, with 14 bases between. The length of the CDR3 is 15 residues. Germline CDR1 is LGHNA and CDR2 is YNFKEQ. The CDR3 loop reads CASSQLNGGSTEAFF. DNA for the CDR3: TGTGCCAGCAGCCAATTAAACGGGGGGAGCACTGAAGCTTTCTTT.

The J gene is TRBJ1-1, the V gene TRBV6-5; D perhaps matches TRBD1 (5 bases). This CDR3 spans 15 amino acids. Germline V lookup: CDR1 MNHEY, CDR2 SVGAGI. V was clipped by 4 bases and J by 0 bases, with 12 bases between them. DNA for the CDR3: TGTGCCAGCAGTTCGTTGGGACTGATGAACACTGAAGCTTTCTTT. It translates to CASSSLGLMNTEAFF.

The J gene is TRBJ2-1, the V gene TRBV11-2; TRBD1 agrees at 7 bases. Trimming cost V 0 bases and J 7 bases; bases outside gene matches: 15. Germline V lookup: CDR1 SGHAT, CDR2 FQNNGV. This CDR3 is 18 amino acids long. CDR3 nucleotide sequence: TGTGCCAGCAGCTTAGATCTATTCGGGAATAGGGGGCGGAATGAGCAGTTCTTC. Translated: CASSLDLFGNRGRNEQFF.

The chain links TRBV2 to TRBJ2-1; 7 nucleotides align to TRBD2. The germline CDR1 and CDR2 sequences are SNHLY and FYNNEI. Germline trimming cut 8 bases from V and 4 bases from J; bases unmatched to any gene: 11. CDR3 length: 15 amino acids. In nucleotides, the CDR3 is TGTGCCAGCGGATTTGGCGGGAGCCCGTACAATGAGCAGTTCTTC. It yields the protein CASGFGGSPYNEQFF.

The rearrangement uses TRBV7-8 and TRBJ2-7; the D gene is possibly TRBD1 (6 bases). Per the germline V gene, CDR1 is SGHVS and CDR2 is FQNEAQ. The CDR3 is 13 amino acids. V was shortened by 5 bases and J by 7 bases, with 15 bases between the two germline ends. The CDR3 bases are TGTGCCAGCAGCCCAAACAGGGTTGGGGAGCAGTACTTC. Its protein is CASSPNRVGEQYF. The variable domain in full, with the rest retrieved from reference TRBV7-8 and TRBJ2-7, is GAGVSQSPRYKVAKRGQDVALRCDPISGHVSLFWYQQALGQGPEFLTYFQNEAQLDKSGLPSDRFFAERPEGSVSTLKIQRTQQEDSAVYLCASSPNRVGEQYFGPGTRLTVT.

This chain links TRBV10-3 with TRBJ2-5; 8 bases are shared with TRBD2. Germline CDR1 reads ENHRY; CDR2 reads SYGVKD. This CDR3 spans 17 amino acids. The J segment lost 5 bases and the V segment lost 4 bases, leaving 15 bases of the junction unmatched. CDR3 in amino acids: CAISAWGAGGADETQYF. The DNA of the CDR3 is TGTGCCATCAGTGCGTGGGGGGCCGGGGGGGCGGATGAGACCCAGTACTTC.

The rearrangement links TRBV6-1 to TRBJ2-5; 7 bases align to TRBD2. The germline CDR1 and CDR2 sequences are MNHNS and SASEGT. Losses at the gene ends were 11 bases for V and 5 bases for J; bases not matched to a gene: 11. The CDR3 contains 13 residues. The DNA for the CDR3 is TGTGCCGGCACCCGACTAGCAGGGGAGACCCAGTACTTC. Its translation: CAGTRLAGETQYF.

V gene TRBV6-5 combines with J gene TRBJ2-2, with D possibly TRBD1 on 6 matching bases. Deletions cut 4 bases from V and 6 bases from J, with 12 bases between. The germline V gene encodes CDR1 MNHEY and CDR2 SVGAGI. The CDR3 is 14 amino acids. The CDR3 sequence: CASSLQGPSGELFF. As DNA, the CDR3 is TGTGCCAGCAGTTTACAGGGTCCCTCCGGGGAGCTGTTTTTT.

This clone has just one count. This chain links TRBV19 with TRBJ2-5, with 8 bases lining up with TRBD2. The CDR3 is 16 residues long. Germline CDR1 LNHDA, CDR2 SQIVND (reference sequence). The J segment lost 1 base and the V segment lost 5 bases, leaving 9 bases of the junction unmatched. The chain's CDR3 is CASSWGGSGVQETQYF. CDR3 DNA: TGTGCCAGTAGTTGGGGGGGTAGCGGGGTCCAAGAGACCCAGTACTTC.

This chain links TRBV6-5 with TRBJ2-7, with 7 bases lining up with TRBD1. The CDR3 sequence is 15 residues long. Germline V gives CDR1 MNHEY, CDR2 SVGAGI. The ends lost 0 bases at V and 2 bases at J; junction bases unmatched: 4. The CDR3 loop is CASSYSGQLPYEQYF. DNA for the CDR3: TGTGCCAGCAGTTACTCGGGACAGCTCCCCTACGAGCAGTACTTC.

V usage is TRBV6-5 and J usage is TRBJ1-6; no definite D call. Trimming removed 5 bases from V and 6 bases from J, with 8 bases in between. Germline lookup yields CDR1 MNHEY and CDR2 SVGAGI. The CDR3 covers 13 residues. The chain's CDR3 is CASSGPSNSPLHF. CDR3 DNA sequence: TGTGCCAGCAGTGGGCCGAGTAATTCACCCCTCCACTTT.

The chain joins TRBV7-2 to TRBJ2-2; TRBD2 matches at 10 bases. This CDR3 has 15 amino acids. Losses at the gene ends were 5 bases for V and 4 bases for J; bases not matched to a gene: 4. CDR1 is SGHTA and CDR2 is FQGNSA in the germline V gene. CDR3 in amino acids: CASSTSGAPTGELFF. The CDR3 nucleotides are TGTGCCAGCAGCACTAGCGGGGCCCCCACCGGGGAGCTGTTTTTT.

The genes are TRBV18 and TRBJ2-5, with a tentative D call TRBD2 (6 bases). The J call may be mistaken, given a closer DNA end match to TRBJ2-7. The CDR3 is 14 amino acids. Germline V gene sequence: CDR1 KGHSH, CDR2 LQKENI. The CDR3: CASSPAGRENEQYF. The CDR3 DNA follows: TGTGCCAGCTCACCCGCCGGCCGGGAGAACGAGCAGTACTTC.

The chain uses TRBV5-4 and TRBJ2-5, with D unclear. V dropped 5 bases and J dropped 1 base, with 9 bases sitting between them. CDR3 length: 13 amino acids. CDR1 SGHNT and CDR2 YYREEE come from the germline V gene (reference sequence). In DNA, the CDR3 is TGTGCCAGCAGTCCGGTCTCCCAAGAGACCCAGTACTTC. Residues: CASSPVSQETQYF.

The gene calls are TRBV18 and TRBJ2-2; 11 bases fit TRBD1. Germline V lookup: CDR1 KGHSH, CDR2 LQKENI. The length of the CDR3 is 18 residues. Losses at the gene ends were 4 bases for V and 0 bases for J; bases not matched to a gene: 7. The DNA for the CDR3 is TGTGCCAGCTCACTAGGACAGGGGGCGAAGGCGAACACCGGGGAGCTGTTTTTT. Protein sequence: CASSLGQGAKANTGELFF.

This rearrangement joins TRBV7-9 to TRBJ2-1; TRBD2 matches at 9 bases. The CDR3 has 16 amino acids. Germline V lookup: CDR1 SEHNR, CDR2 FQNEAQ (reference sequence). V trimming: 1 base; J trimming: 3 bases; junction bases outside the gene matches: 4. In nucleotides, the CDR3 is TGTGCCAGCAGCTTAGTAAATAGCGGGGGCTACAATGAGCAGTTCTTC. As protein: CASSLVNSGGYNEQFF.